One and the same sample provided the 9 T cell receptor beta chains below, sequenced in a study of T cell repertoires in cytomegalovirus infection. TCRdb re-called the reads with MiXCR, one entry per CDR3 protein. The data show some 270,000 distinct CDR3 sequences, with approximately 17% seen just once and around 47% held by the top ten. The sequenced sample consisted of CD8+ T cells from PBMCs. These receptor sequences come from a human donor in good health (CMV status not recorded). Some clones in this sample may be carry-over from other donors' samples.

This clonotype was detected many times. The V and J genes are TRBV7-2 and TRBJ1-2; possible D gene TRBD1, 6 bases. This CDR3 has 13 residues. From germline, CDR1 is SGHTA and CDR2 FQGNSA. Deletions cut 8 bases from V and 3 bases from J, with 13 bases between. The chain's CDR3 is CASPGERDYGYTF. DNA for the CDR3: TGTGCCAGCCCAGGGGAGAGAGACTATGGCTACACCTTC.

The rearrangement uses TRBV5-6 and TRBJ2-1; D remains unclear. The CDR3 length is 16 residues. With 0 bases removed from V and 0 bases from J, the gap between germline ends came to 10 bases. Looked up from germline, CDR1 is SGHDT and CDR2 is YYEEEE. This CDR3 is CASSLDPGFSYNEQFF. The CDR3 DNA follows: TGTGCCAGCAGCTTGGATCCAGGATTCTCCTACAATGAGCAGTTCTTC.

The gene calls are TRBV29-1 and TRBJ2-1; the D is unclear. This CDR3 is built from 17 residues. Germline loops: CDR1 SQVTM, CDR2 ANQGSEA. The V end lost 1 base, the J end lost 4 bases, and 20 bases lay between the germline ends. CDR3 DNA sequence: TGCAGCGTTGAAGCCCGGGCCCCAAATGAGGTTTACAATGAGCAGTTCTTC. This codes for CSVEARAPNEVYNEQFF.

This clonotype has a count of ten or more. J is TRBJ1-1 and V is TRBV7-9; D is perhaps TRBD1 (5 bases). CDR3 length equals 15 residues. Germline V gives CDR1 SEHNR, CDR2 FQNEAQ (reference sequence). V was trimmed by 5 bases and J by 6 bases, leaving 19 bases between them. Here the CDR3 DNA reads TGTGCCAGCAGCGACAGCGGCAGGGCCTTTCCTGAAGCTTTCTTT. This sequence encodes CASSDSGRAFPEAFF.

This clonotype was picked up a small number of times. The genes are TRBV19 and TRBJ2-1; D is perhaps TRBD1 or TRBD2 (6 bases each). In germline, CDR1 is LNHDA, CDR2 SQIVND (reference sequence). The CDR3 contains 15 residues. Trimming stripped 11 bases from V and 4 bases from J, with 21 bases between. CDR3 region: CASSVPGAEYNEQFF. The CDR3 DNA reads TGTGCCTCCAGCGTCCCGGGGGCCGAGTACAATGAGCAGTTCTTC.

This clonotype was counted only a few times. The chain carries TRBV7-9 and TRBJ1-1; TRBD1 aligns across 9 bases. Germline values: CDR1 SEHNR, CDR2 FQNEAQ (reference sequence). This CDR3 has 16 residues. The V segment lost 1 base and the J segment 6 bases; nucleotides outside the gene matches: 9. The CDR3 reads CASSLGATGGGSEAFF. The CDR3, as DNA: TGTGCCAGCAGCTTAGGCGCAACAGGGGGCGGATCTGAAGCTTTCTTT.

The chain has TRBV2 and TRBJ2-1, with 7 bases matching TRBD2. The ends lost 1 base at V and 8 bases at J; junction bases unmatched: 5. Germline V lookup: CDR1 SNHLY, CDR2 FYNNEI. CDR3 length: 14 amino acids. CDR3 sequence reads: CASSEGWGGDEQFF. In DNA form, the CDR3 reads TGTGCCAGCAGTGAAGGGTGGGGGGGGGATGAGCAGTTCTTC.

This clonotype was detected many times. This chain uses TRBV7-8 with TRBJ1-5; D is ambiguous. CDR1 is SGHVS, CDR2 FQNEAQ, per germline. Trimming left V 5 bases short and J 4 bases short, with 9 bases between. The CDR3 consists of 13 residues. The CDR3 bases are TGTGCCAGCAGCGAGGGCCAAAATCAGCCCCAGCATTTT. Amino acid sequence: CASSEGQNQPQHF.

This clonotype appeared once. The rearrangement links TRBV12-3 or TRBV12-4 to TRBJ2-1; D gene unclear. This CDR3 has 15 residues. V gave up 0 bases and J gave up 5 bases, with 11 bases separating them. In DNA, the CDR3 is TGTGCCAGCAGTTTAGCGGGGAACCTTAACAATGAGCAGTTCTTC. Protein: CASSLAGNLNNEQFF.